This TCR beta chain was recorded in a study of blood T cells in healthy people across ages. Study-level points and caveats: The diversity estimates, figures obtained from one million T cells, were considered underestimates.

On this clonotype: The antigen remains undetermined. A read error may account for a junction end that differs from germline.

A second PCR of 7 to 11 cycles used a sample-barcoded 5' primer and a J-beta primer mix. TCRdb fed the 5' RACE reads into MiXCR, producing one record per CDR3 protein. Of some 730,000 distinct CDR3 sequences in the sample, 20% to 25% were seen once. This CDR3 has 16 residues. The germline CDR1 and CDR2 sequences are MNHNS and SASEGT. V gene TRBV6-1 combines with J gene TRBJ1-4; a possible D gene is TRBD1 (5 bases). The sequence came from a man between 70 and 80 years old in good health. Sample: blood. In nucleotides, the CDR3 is TGTGCCAGCAGTCAAGCCTCAGGGCCAACTAATGAAAAACTGTTTTTT. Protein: CASSQASGPTNEKLFF.